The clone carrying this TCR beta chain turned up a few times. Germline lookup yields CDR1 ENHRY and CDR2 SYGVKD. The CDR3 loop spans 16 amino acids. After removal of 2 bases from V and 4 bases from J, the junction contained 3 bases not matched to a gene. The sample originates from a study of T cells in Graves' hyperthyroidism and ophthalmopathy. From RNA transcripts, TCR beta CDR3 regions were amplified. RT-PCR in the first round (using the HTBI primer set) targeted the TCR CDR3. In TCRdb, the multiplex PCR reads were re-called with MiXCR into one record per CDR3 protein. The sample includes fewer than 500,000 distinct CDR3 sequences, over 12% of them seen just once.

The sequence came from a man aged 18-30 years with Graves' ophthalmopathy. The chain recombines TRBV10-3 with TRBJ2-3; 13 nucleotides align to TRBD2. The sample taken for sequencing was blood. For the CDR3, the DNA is TGTGCCATCAGTGAGGGACTAGCGGGAGTGGCAGATACGCAGTATTTT. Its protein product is CAISEGLAGVADTQYF.